A selection of T cell receptor beta chains follows, all from one sample in a study of control samples from healthy donors and cancer patients. This table comes from immunoSEQ multiplex PCR, and its TCRdb copy is limited to in-frame clones, with some not included. This table has tens of thousands of clones, about 83% appearing once. Material: blood. Receptors originate from a man between 60 and 75 years old in good health. Both conserved end residues are part of each CDR3. A D gene is named only where the DNA matches it firmly. Expanded clones are given a class, and other clones once, few, many or no size at all.

size | J | V | D | DNA | CDR3
NA | TRBJ2-1 | TRBV12-3/TRBV12-4 | NA | TGTGCCAGCAGTCCGGGTCGCAATGAGCAGTTCTTC | CASSPGRNEQFF
NA | TRBJ2-3 | TRBV11-3 | NA | TGTGCCAGCAGCTTAGGGACGGCCTTCACAGATACGCAGTATTTT | CASSLGTAFTDTQYF
NA | TRBJ2-1 | TRBV19 | NA | TGTGCCAGTAGTATAGAAACCGGGTTCTACAATGAGCAGTTCTTC | CASSIETGFYNEQFF
once | TRBJ2-3 | TRBV5-6 | TRBD2 | TGTGCCAGCAGCCCGCGGGGAGCGGGAGACACAGATACGCAGTATTTT | CASSPRGAGDTDTQYF
NA | TRBJ2-1 | TRBV19 | NA | TGTGCCAGTAGTATAGGAGATTACAATGAGCAGTTCTTC | CASSIGDYNEQFF
NA | TRBJ2-1 | TRBV7-2 | TRBD2 | TGTGCCAGCAGCCCGCAAATTAGCGGGAGGGCCAGTGAGCAGTTCTTC | CASSPQISGRASEQFF
NA | TRBJ1-4 | TRBV4-3 | TRBD1 | TGCGCCAGCAGCCAAGGGACAGGGTACGAAAAACTGTTTTTT | CASSQGTGYEKLFF
large | TRBJ1-1 | TRBV6-5 | NA | TGTGCCAGCAGTTACGGGGATACAAACACTGAAGCTTTCTTT | CASSYGDTNTEAFF
few | TRBJ2-2 | TRBV7-3 | NA | TGTGCCAGCAGCTTAGACACCGGGGAGCTGTTTTTT | CASSLDTGELFF
NA | TRBJ1-1 | TRBV7-8 | NA | TGTGCCAGCAGCGGGGAGGGAAGGACTGAAGCTTTCTTT | CASSGEGRTEAFF
NA | TRBJ1-6 | TRBV18 | TRBD1 | TGTGCCAGCTCACCAACCGGGACAGGGATGGAGCGTTCACCCCTCCACTTT | CASSPTGTGMERSPLHF
NA | TRBJ2-1 | TRBV28 | NA | TGTGCCAGCAGTCCGAGCTCCTACAATGAGCAGTTCTTC | CASSPSSYNEQFF
NA | TRBJ2-7 | TRBV28 | NA | TGTGCCAGCAGTCCACGACTAGGACCCTCGAAGCAGTACTTC | CASSPRLGPSKQYF
NA | TRBJ2-2 | TRBV7-6 | TRBD2 | TGTGCCAGCTTGGCGGGAGATGTCGGGGAGCTGTTTTTT | CASLAGDVGELFF
NA | TRBJ2-1 | TRBV9 | NA | TGTGCCAGCAGCCCCGGGGTAGCGCCGTACAATGAGCAGTTCTTC | CASSPGVAPYNEQFF
NA | TRBJ1-3 | TRBV15 | TRBD1 | TGTGCCACCAGCCCGGACAGGTTCATCTCTGGAAACACCATATATTTT | CATSPDRFISGNTIYF
NA | TRBJ1-2 | TRBV7-2 | NA | TGTGCCAGCAGCTTACAGGGAACTAACTATGGCTACACCTTC | CASSLQGTNYGYTF
NA | TRBJ2-3 | TRBV5-3 | NA | TGTGCCAGAAGCTTGGTGATTAGGCTAGTAACAGATACGCAGTATTTT | CARSLVIRLVTDTQYF
NA | TRBJ1-1 | TRBV10-3 | NA | TGTGCCATCAGTGAGTCAGGGGGGAACACTGAAGCTTTCTTT | CAISESGGNTEAFF
NA | TRBJ2-3 | TRBV3-1/TRBV3-2 | NA | TGTGCCAGCAGCCAAGTCGGCCAGGGTGCGGGTACGCAGTATTTT | CASSQVGQGAGTQYF
NA | TRBJ2-1 | TRBV25-1 | NA | TGTGCCAGCAGTCCAGCAGAGCCCAGCTCCTACAATGAGCAGTTCTTC | CASSPAEPSSYNEQFF
NA | TRBJ2-1 | TRBV12-3/TRBV12-4 | NA | TGTGCCAGCAGTTTAGTCGGGGCGAATGAGCAGTTCTTC | CASSLVGANEQFF
NA | TRBJ2-3 | TRBV7-2 | TRBD1 | TGTGCCAGCAGCTTACGGACAGGGACAGGCACAGATACGCAGTATTTT | CASSLRTGTGTDTQYF
NA | TRBJ1-2 | TRBV9 | NA | TGTGCCAGCAGCGTAGCCAGTAACTATGGCTACACCTTC | CASSVASNYGYTF
NA | TRBJ2-5 | TRBV9 | NA | TGTGCCAGCAGCGTGGTACAGGCGTCCAGGGAGACCCAGTACTTC | CASSVVQASRETQYF
NA | TRBJ2-3 | TRBV11-2 | NA | TGTGCCAGCAGCCCAGGGACTTCTAGCACAGATACGCAGTATTTT | CASSPGTSSTDTQYF
NA | TRBJ1-1 | TRBV5-6 | NA | TGTGCCAGCAGCTTGAGGGTGGACACTGAAGCTTTCTTT | CASSLRVDTEAFF
NA | TRBJ2-3 | TRBV30 | NA | TGTGCCTGGAGTTTACAGGGACGGACAGATACGCAGTATTTT | CAWSLQGRTDTQYF
NA | TRBJ1-5 | TRBV2 | NA | TGTGCCAGCAGTAGAGTGGGCAGGTCCAATCAGCCCCAGCATTTT | CASSRVGRSNQPQHF
NA | TRBJ1-2 | TRBV19 | NA | TGTGCCACCTCAGGACAGTTCCTTAACTATGGCTACACCTTC | CATSGQFLNYGYTF
NA | TRBJ2-3 | TRBV5-3 | NA | TGTGCCAGAAGCTTGTTGTACAGAAGCACAGATACGCAGTATTTT | CARSLLYRSTDTQYF
NA | TRBJ1-6 | TRBV28 | NA | TGTGCCAGCAGCACCTTAAGACAGTCGGATTCACCCCTCCACTTT | CASSTLRQSDSPLHF
NA | TRBJ2-3 | TRBV15 | NA | TGTGCCACCAGCAGAACTCCGAGCACAGATACGCAGTATTTT | CATSRTPSTDTQYF
NA | TRBJ1-2 | TRBV5-1 | NA | TGCGCCAGCAGCGGCCCCGGCGGCTCTAACTATGGCTACACCTTC | CASSGPGGSNYGYTF
NA | TRBJ2-5 | TRBV7-2 | TRBD1 | TGTGCCAGCAGCTCGGACAGGTACCAAGAGACCCAGTACTTC | CASSSDRYQETQYF
NA | TRBJ2-2 | TRBV6-5 | NA | TGTGCCAGCAGTTACATGCGGGTCGCCGGGGAGCTGTTTTTT | CASSYMRVAGELFF
NA | TRBJ2-5 | TRBV3-1/TRBV3-2 | TRBD2 | TGTGCCAGCAGCCTCGGGACTAGCCGACCAGGGACCCAGTACTTC | CASSLGTSRPGTQYF
NA | TRBJ1-2 | TRBV5-5 | TRBD1 | TGTGCCAGCAGCCTAGGACAGGTCTTGAACTATGGCTACACCTTC | CASSLGQVLNYGYTF
few | TRBJ2-2 | TRBV5-1 | NA | TGCGCCAGCAGCCCGCTTACAGGGATCGGTTCCGGGGAGCTGTTTTTT | CASSPLTGIGSGELFF
NA | TRBJ2-2 | TRBV3-1/TRBV3-2 | NA | TGTGCCAGCAGCCAATTCTCTTACACCGGGGAGCTGTTTTTT | CASSQFSYTGELFF
NA | TRBJ2-2 | TRBV9 | TRBD2 | TGTGCCAGCAGCAGGCGGGAGGCAGCCCACACCGGGGAGCTGTTTTTT | CASSRREAAHTGELFF
NA | TRBJ1-1 | TRBV7-9 | NA | TGTGCCATAGGGGATGACACTGAAGCTTTCTTT | CAIGDDTEAFF
NA | TRBJ2-3 | TRBV9 | TRBD1 | TGTGCCAGCAGCGCGATGGACAGGGGAACAGATACGCAGTATTTT | CASSAMDRGTDTQYF
NA | TRBJ2-7 | TRBV4-3 | TRBD1 | TGCGCCAGCAGCCAAGATGACGTAGTTGGGACAGCGACCTACGAGCAGTACTTC | CASSQDDVVGTATYEQYF
NA | TRBJ2-7 | TRBV30 | NA | TGTGCCTCAACCGGACCCTCCTACGAGCAGTACTTC | CASTGPSYEQYF
few | TRBJ1-2 | TRBV18 | NA | TGTGCCAGCTCGCCTAGACAGAACTTCAACTATGGCTACACCTTC | CASSPRQNFNYGYTF
NA | TRBJ2-1 | TRBV3-1/TRBV3-2 | NA | TGTGCCAGCAGCCAAGATAGGACTTCATCGGGGCACGCGCAGTTCTTC | CASSQDRTSSGHAQFF
NA | TRBJ2-2 | TRBV9 | NA | TGTGCCAGCAGCGTAGATCCCCTAGCGAGGACCGGGGAGCTGTTTTTT | CASSVDPLARTGELFF
once | TRBJ1-1 | TRBV28 | TRBD1 | TGTGCCAGCAGTTTCCGGACAGGGGGTATGAACACTGAAGCTTTCTTT | CASSFRTGGMNTEAFF
NA | TRBJ1-1 | TRBV2 | NA | TGTGCCAGCAGTCTCTCTCGGTTGAACACTGAAGCTTTCTTT | CASSLSRLNTEAFF
once | TRBJ1-3 | TRBV7-2 | TRBD1 | TGTGCCAGCAGCCCCGGGACAGGTGGAAACACCATATATTTT | CASSPGTGGNTIYF